What follows are 29 T cell receptor beta chains derived from one specimen sequenced in a study of T cell clones after liver transplantation. Here immunoSEQ multiplex PCR was the method, and the copy in TCRdb shows in-frame clones only, minus some. The top ten hold around 2.9% of the sample, which has around 100,000 clones, about 86% seen once. The sample was CD4+ T cells from blood, taken approximately 45 months after liver transplant. The receptors derive from a human patient who received a liver transplant. Some T cells may trace back to the graft donor.

This clone was seen once. The CDR3 DNA sequence: TGTGCCAGCAGCAATCCAGGGGGCTATGGCTACACCTTC. Its protein product is CASSNPGGYGYTF. V is TRBV21-1 and J is TRBJ1-2; the table calls TRBD1, which could not be checked here. TRBV21-1 is a pseudogene locus. The CDR3 has 13 amino acids.

V and J are TRBV5-4 and TRBJ2-2, with D possibly being TRBD1 (6 bases). The CDR3 length is 18 residues. CDR1 is SGHNT, CDR2 YYREEE, per germline (reference sequence). V lost 0 bases and J lost 0, with 15 bases in between. The CDR3 loop reads CASSLEGVGAANTGELFF. DNA of the CDR3: TGTGCCAGCAGCTTGGAGGGGGTGGGCGCCGCGAACACCGGGGAGCTGTTTTTT. Combining the CDR3 with reference TRBV5-4 and TRBJ2-2 gives the whole variable domain ETGVTQSPTHLIKTRGQQVTLRCSSQSGHNTVSWYQQALGQGPQFIFQYYREEENGRGNFPPRFSGLQFPNYSSELNVNALELDDSALYLCASSLEGVGAANTGELFFGEGSRLTVL.

V usage is TRBV28 and J usage is TRBJ1-1; D possibly corresponds to TRBD1 (5 bases). In germline, CDR1 is MDHEN, CDR2 SYDVKM. V was shortened by 6 bases and J by 6 bases, with 17 bases between the two germline ends. The length of the CDR3 is 14 residues. CDR3 nucleotide sequence: TGTGCCAGCAGCCACCTCTTGGGGCAGTCTGAAGCTTTCTTT. Its translation is CASSHLLGQSEAFF.

The rearrangement joins TRBV14 to TRBJ1-6; TRBD1 agrees at 10 bases. Germline CDR1 and CDR2: SGHDN and FVKESK. V trimming: 3 bases; J trimming: 9 bases; junction bases outside the gene matches: 2. The CDR3 loop spans 14 amino acids. CDR3 loop: CASSQTGGGSPLHF. The CDR3, as DNA: TGTGCCAGCAGCCAGACAGGGGGCGGTTCACCCCTCCACTTT.

The V and J genes are TRBV6-5 and TRBJ1-4; 7 bases line up with TRBD1. The V segment lost 5 bases and the J segment 5 bases; nucleotides outside the gene matches: 8. The CDR3 covers 15 residues. The germline CDR1 and CDR2 sequences are MNHEY and SVGAGI. This CDR3 reads CASSRDRDWNEKLFF. For the CDR3, the DNA is TGTGCCAGCAGTCGAGACAGGGACTGGAATGAAAAACTGTTTTTT.

Regarding this clone: The junction and the germline gene differ at one end; a read error may be behind it. This chain links TRBV7-3 with TRBJ2-1; 13 bases line up with TRBD2. There are 15 residues in the CDR3. Germline CDR1 reads SGHTA; CDR2 reads FQGTGA. CDR3 in amino acids: CASSLTSGRGNEQFF. CDR3 sequence (DNA): TGTGCCAGCAGCCTAACTAGCGGGAGGGGTAATGAGCAGTTCTTC.

V gene TRBV28 combines with J gene TRBJ1-2; D uncertain. The germline V and J ends were trimmed by 7 bases and 6 bases, with 12 bases remaining between them. From germline, CDR1 is MDHEN and CDR2 SYDVKM. CDR3 length: 12 amino acids. CDR3 coding DNA: TGTGCCAGCATAGAAAGGGAAAATGGCTACACCTTC. Translated: CASIERENGYTF.

The chain joins TRBV7-2 to TRBJ2-1; D call uncertain. Trimming took off 1 base at V and 6 bases at J, with 4 bases between the two ends. The germline V gene has CDR1 SGHTA and CDR2 FQGNSA. The CDR3 has 12 residues. CDR3 DNA sequence: TGTGCCAGCAGCTTAGAGCGCAATGAGCAGTTCTTC. Translated, it gives CASSLERNEQFF.

The chain combines TRBV6-1 with TRBJ2-7; 7 bases are shared with TRBD1. With 5 bases clipped from V and 3 bases from J, the junction kept 7 bases outside the gene matches. Germline V gene lookup returns CDR1 MNHNS and CDR2 SASEGT. This CDR3 has 14 residues. In nucleotides, the CDR3 is TGTGCCAGCAGTCCGGGACAGACATACTACGAGCAGTACTTC. Translating gives CASSPGQTYYEQYF.

The table lists this clone with a few counts. The chain uses TRBV11-2 and TRBJ1-1; no firm D call. Germline values: CDR1 SGHAT, CDR2 FQNNGV. Trimming stripped 4 bases from V and 2 bases from J, with 11 bases between. This CDR3 has 14 residues. As DNA, the CDR3 is TGTGCCAGCAGCTCGACGGGAGTTAACACTGAAGCTTTCTTT. This encodes CASSSTGVNTEAFF.

The rearrangement links TRBV1 to TRBJ2-5; the DNA was not used to check the table's D call, TRBD2. Matching the DNA end better, TRBJ2-7 makes the J call doubtful. TRBV1 is given as a pseudogene. The CDR3 runs 17 residues. The CDR3 DNA reads as TGCACCAGCAGCCTCCGAGGCGGGGGACGGGGATCCTACGAGCAGTACTTC. Translating it yields CTSSLRGGGRGSYEQYF.

V gene TRBV30 combines with J gene TRBJ1-2; TRBD1 matches at 8 bases. This CDR3 region has 11 residues. Germline-derived CDR1 and CDR2 are GTSNPN and SVGIG (reference sequence). Losses at the gene ends were 5 bases for V and 8 bases for J; bases not matched to a gene: 4. The CDR3 DNA follows: TGTGCCTGGGGGGACAGGTACGGCTACACCTTC. Amino acids: CAWGDRYGYTF.

V gene TRBV27 combines with J gene TRBJ1-5; D is unresolved. CDR1 and CDR2 from the germline V gene are MNHEY and SMNVEV (reference sequence). This CDR3 comprises 14 residues. The V end was cut by 6 bases, the J end by 4 bases, with 13 bases between. The CDR3 protein is CASSSKLGNQPQHF. The CDR3 nucleotides are TGTGCCAGCAGCTCGAAGCTGGGGAATCAGCCCCAGCATTTT.

This chain links TRBV6-5 with TRBJ2-7; D is uncertain. The CDR3 totals 13 residues. Deletions cut 6 bases from V and 0 bases from J, with 9 bases between. In germline, CDR1 is MNHEY, CDR2 SVGAGI. The CDR3 here is CASSSQNSYEQYF. The CDR3 bases are TGTGCCAGCAGCAGCCAGAACTCCTACGAGCAGTACTTC.

As concerns this clone: Distinct nucleotide sequences in the sample also encode this CDR3. The gene calls are TRBV18 and TRBJ1-5; a weak D match, TRBD1 (5 bases). Germline V gene data show CDR1 as KGHSH and CDR2 as LQKENI. The V and J ends lost 3 bases and 5 bases respectively, with 8 bases between them. The length of the CDR3 is 13 residues. The CDR3 loop reads CASSPGRDQPQHF. In DNA form, the CDR3 reads TGTGCCAGCTCACCGGGACGGGATCAGCCCCAGCATTTT.

The genes are TRBV5-1 and TRBJ1-4; D may be TRBD1 (5 bases). Germline V lookup: CDR1 SGHRS, CDR2 YFSETQ. Trimming left V 5 bases short and J 4 bases short, with 15 bases between. CDR3 length: 15 amino acids. The CDR3 here is CASSPGNRINEKLFF. CDR3 DNA sequence: TGCGCCAGCAGTCCGGGGAACAGGATTAATGAAAAACTGTTTTTT.

The chain links TRBV7-9 to TRBJ1-4; 8 nucleotides agree with TRBD1. The CDR3 spans 16 residues. Losses at the gene ends were 1 base for V and 0 bases for J; bases not matched to a gene: 1. Germline V gene data show CDR1 as SEHNR and CDR2 as FQNEAQ (reference sequence). Written as DNA, the CDR3 is TGTGCCAGCAGCTTAGGGGACAGGACAACTAATGAAAAACTGTTTTTT. This codes for CASSLGDRTTNEKLFF.

This clone was observed a handful of times. This sequence joins TRBV7-2 and TRBJ1-1; D may be TRBD1 (6 bases). V was pared by 3 bases and J by 1 base, with 9 bases between. Germline-derived CDR1 and CDR2 are SGHTA and FQGNSA. CDR3 length equals 14 residues. Here the CDR3 reads CASSFGTPNTEAFF. In DNA form, the CDR3 reads TGTGCCAGCAGCTTCGGGACACCGAACACTGAAGCTTTCTTT.

This clone was counted only a few times. The rearrangement joins TRBV2 to TRBJ1-5; TRBD1 matches 7 bases. CDR1 and CDR2 from the germline V gene are SNHLY and FYNNEI. J was trimmed by 6 bases and V by 4 bases; bases with no gene match: 12. The CDR3 consists of 16 residues. For the CDR3, the DNA is TGTGCCAGCAGTGCAAGCCGGAGAGGGGGCACTCAGCCCCAGCATTTT. It encodes CASSASRRGGTQPQHF.

The CDR3 coding sequence is TGTGCCAGCGACAGATCTAATTCACCCCTCCACTTT. It translates to CASDRSNSPLHF. V is TRBV6-5 and J is TRBJ1-6; maybe TRBD1 (5 bases). Germline V lookup: CDR1 MNHEY, CDR2 SVGAGI. The CDR3 spans 12 residues. The V gene lost 8 bases and the J gene lost 6 bases, with 8 bases spanning the gap.

This clone was counted between two and nine times. The rearrangement uses TRBV6-1 and TRBJ2-7, with 10 bases lining up with TRBD1. The J segment lost 3 bases and the V segment lost 8 bases, leaving 4 bases of the junction unmatched. CDR3 length: 13 amino acids. Germline V gene sequence: CDR1 MNHNS, CDR2 SASEGT. CDR3: CASEGQGLYEQYF. CDR3 DNA sequence: TGTGCCAGCGAGGGACAGGGGCTCTACGAGCAGTACTTC.

This clone is classed as medium-sized. V usage is TRBV4-1 and J usage is TRBJ2-6; D might be TRBD1 (5 bases). The CDR3 runs to 17 residues. V gave up 4 bases and J gave up 0 bases, with 13 bases separating them. Germline-derived CDR1 and CDR2 are MGHRA and YSYEKL. This chain's CDR3 is CASSPTERGSGANVLTF. As DNA, the CDR3 is TGCGCCAGCAGCCCGACGGAAAGGGGCTCTGGGGCCAACGTCCTGACTTTC.

This sequence joins TRBV5-1 and TRBJ2-3, with 7 bases identical to TRBD1. Trimming at V came to 0 bases and at J to 4 bases, leaving 5 bases not matched to a gene. This CDR3 contains 15 residues. Germline CDR1 and CDR2: SGHRS and YFSETQ. The CDR3 coding sequence is TGCGCCAGCAGCTTGGCGTCAGGGGGTGCAGATACGCAGTATTTT. It translates to CASSLASGGADTQYF.

The rearrangement links TRBV19 to TRBJ1-5; 7 bases are shared with TRBD1. The junction had 3 bases not matched to a gene; V was cut back by 4 bases and J by 0 bases. CDR3 size: 15 residues. CDR1 is LNHDA and CDR2 is SQIVND in the germline V gene (reference sequence). As DNA, the CDR3 is TGTGCCAGTAGTAAGACAGGGATTAGCAATCAGCCCCAGCATTTT. Amino acids: CASSKTGISNQPQHF.

The chain combines TRBV7-2 with TRBJ1-3, with D perhaps matching TRBD1 (5 bases). Germline V gene sequence: CDR1 SGHTA, CDR2 FQGNSA. Trimming removed 4 bases from V and 3 bases from J, with 7 bases in between. The CDR3 has 13 residues. CDR3 sequence: CASSWDGGNTIYF. Written as DNA, the CDR3 is TGTGCCAGCAGCTGGGACGGTGGAAACACCATATATTTT. The whole variable domain, filled in from reference TRBV7-2 and TRBJ1-3, reads GAGVSQSPSNKVTEKGKDVELRCDPISGHTALYWYRQSLGQGLEFLIYFQGNSAPDKSGLPSDRFSAERTGGSVSTLTIQRTQQEDSAVYLCASSWDGGNTIYFGEGSWLTVV.

This clone appeared a few times. This chain uses TRBV27 with TRBJ1-5, with TRBD1 matching over 9 bases. CDR3 size: 17 residues. V gave up 5 bases and J gave up 0 bases; unmatched junction bases: 8. Germline V gene data show CDR1 as MNHEY and CDR2 as SMNVEV (reference sequence). CDR3 nucleotides: TGTGCCAGCAGTCCTAGGACAGGGGTTGGTAGCAATCAGCCCCAGCATTTT. This translates into CASSPRTGVGSNQPQHF.

The chain has TRBV6-1 and TRBJ2-6; D is possibly TRBD1 (5 bases). The V end was cut by 8 bases, the J end by 3 bases, with 11 bases between. The CDR3 is 14 amino acids. In germline, CDR1 is MNHNS, CDR2 SASEGT. CDR3: CASLPGFGANVLTF. The CDR3 nucleotides are TGTGCCAGCCTCCCAGGGTTTGGGGCCAACGTCCTGACTTTC.

Turning to this clone: One end of the junction does not line up with germline, which may come from a read error. The chain employs TRBV4-1 and TRBJ1-6; D unresolved. Germline CDR1 and CDR2: MGHRA and YSYEKL. The CDR3 loop spans 13 amino acids. The CDR3 here is CASSQAPRSPLHF. The CDR3 nucleotides are TGCGCCAGCAGTCAAGCTCCTAGGTCACCCCTCCACTTT.

The CDR3 DNA is TGTGCCAGCAGTCCAGCCGGACTAGCGATTAACACCGGGGAGCTGTTTTTT. The encoded protein is CASSPAGLAINTGELFF. The V call is TRBV28, the J call TRBJ2-2, with TRBD2 matching over 9 bases. The CDR3 has 17 residues. Germline CDR1 MDHEN, CDR2 SYDVKM. Unmatched junction bases numbered 9, after V lost 5 bases and J lost 2 bases.